A selection of T cell receptor beta chains follows, all from one sample in a study of CXCR3-negative and CXCR3-positive naive CD8 T cells. From its re-call of the 5' RACE reads, TCRdb lists each CDR3 protein once, without DNA. Here the sample table reports under 7,500 distinct CDR3 sequences. The sample was naive CXCR3+ CD8+ T cells from blood. All receptors derive from a human donor in good health. Some clones in this sample may be carry-over from other donors' samples. CDR3s include the opening cysteine and the closing phenylalanine or tryptophan. Fields, in order: V gene, clone size, J gene, CDR3 protein. Clone sizes are given selectively: once, few, many, or a class where the clone is expanded.

V: TRBV19
size: .
J: TRBJ1-1
CDR3: CASSFGTMNTEAFF

V: TRBV12-3/TRBV12-4
size: medium-sized
J: TRBJ2-7
CDR3: CASSPGYEQYF

V: TRBV12-3/TRBV12-4
size: .
J: TRBJ2-1
CDR3: CASSPLWSASGGNEQFF

V: TRBV15
size: medium-sized
J: TRBJ1-5
CDR3: CATSPGSNQPQHF

V: TRBV6-6
size: medium-sized
J: TRBJ1-5
CDR3: CASNHAREVYPQHF

V: TRBV14
size: .
J: TRBJ2-7
CDR3: CASSQYRNYEQYF

V: TRBV29-1
size: medium-sized
J: TRBJ2-7
CDR3: CSVEPLDSDSYEQYF

V: TRBV13
size: medium-sized
J: TRBJ2-1
CDR3: CASRPRLVSNEQFF

V: TRBV12-3/TRBV12-4
size: .
J: TRBJ2-7
CDR3: CASSLGVGVEQYF

V: TRBV12-3/TRBV12-4
size: medium-sized
J: TRBJ1-2
CDR3: CASSPGSSGNYGYTF

V: TRBV20-1
size: medium-sized
J: TRBJ1-1
CDR3: CSARDGSGGEAFF

V: TRBV5-6
size: .
J: TRBJ2-1
CDR3: CASSFASGEQFF

V: TRBV29-1
size: medium-sized
J: TRBJ2-3
CDR3: CSVEAPETGDTQYF

V: TRBV18
size: medium-sized
J: TRBJ1-2
CDR3: CASSPPTGANYGYTF

V: TRBV10-2
size: .
J: TRBJ2-1
CDR3: CASSEIGGDYNEQFF

V: TRBV7-9
size: medium-sized
J: TRBJ2-7
CDR3: CASSAFWREASYEQYF

V: TRBV6-6
size: .
J: TRBJ1-1
CDR3: CASSYGGTEAFF

V: TRBV7-6
size: .
J: TRBJ2-3
CDR3: CASSLVGLMGDTQYF

V: TRBV20-1
size: medium-sized
J: TRBJ2-3
CDR3: CSARDSGGEGDTQYF

V: TRBV28
size: medium-sized
J: TRBJ2-3
CDR3: CASSFLLEGNTDTQYF

V: TRBV20-1
size: medium-sized
J: TRBJ2-1
CDR3: CSARDRADRYNEQFF

V: TRBV6-2/TRBV6-3
size: .
J: TRBJ1-1
CDR3: CASSPVGTDTEAFF